The entry that follows covers one TCR beta chain sequence. Its target is unknown. The data belong to a study of T cell clones after liver transplantation. Study-wide context: TCRbeta sequencing after a pre-transplant mixed lymphocyte reaction identified graft-donor-reactive clones, later tracked in post-transplant blood. Blood was drawn pre-transplant, before withdrawal, and after full or failed withdrawal.

Germline CDR1 reads SGHNT; CDR2 reads YYREEE (reference sequence). Trimming removed 0 bases at V and 3 bases at J, with 13 bases between. The CDR3 runs to 15 residues. Study results and caveats: Small, mixed patient groups and varying post-transplant times limit these conclusions. The donor-reactive repertoire was only partly measurable in a couple of subjects, lacking donor cells.

Measured with immunoSEQ multiplex PCR; TCRdb has only the in-frame clones, and not every one. The sample holds around 71,000 clones, 75% to 85% seen once. V and J are TRBV5-4 and TRBJ2-7; possible D gene TRBD2, 6 bases. The source was CD4+ T cells from blood, collected 12 months after liver transplant. This TCR was sampled from a human patient who received a liver transplant. Some T cells may have come from the graft donor. The CDR3 loop is CASSLGGLARYEQYF. The CDR3 DNA reads as TGTGCCAGCAGCTTGGGGGGACTGGCGCGCTACGAGCAGTACTTC.